The rows below give T cell receptor beta chains drawn from one sample of a study of T cell responses to AZD1222 COVID-19 vaccine. TCRdb keeps only in-frame clones here, not all; method: immunoSEQ multiplex PCR. The sample records 90,000 to 100,000 clones, 70% to 90% being singletons. The sample in question was peripheral blood, obtained on day 0 of AZD1222 vaccination. These TCRs come from an adult in good health. Both conserved end residues are trimmed from each CDR3. Some rows mark clone size as missing; the rest say once, few, many or name a class of expanded clone.

J gene | clone size | V gene | CDR3 protein
TRBJ2-3 | once | TRBV7-9 | ASSLAGGADTQY
TRBJ1-4 | . | TRBV19 | ASSSRQVELF
TRBJ2-3 | . | TRBV24-1 | ATESGGGTDTQY
TRBJ2-1 | . | TRBV6-6 | ASSYLAADEQF
TRBJ1-4 | . | TRBV9 | ASSPGTVGEKLF
TRBJ1-6 | . | TRBV11-1 | ASSPRGFANSPLH
TRBJ1-6 | . | TRBV6-6 | ASTTGQGNSPLH
TRBJ1-6 | . | TRBV4-3 | ASSRDRAVSPLH
TRBJ2-7 | . | TRBV5-1 | ASSPGTGDYEQY
TRBJ1-5 | . | TRBV6-2/TRBV6-3 | ASSYSGQGVLNSNQPQH
TRBJ2-6 | . | TRBV6-5 | ASKTGANVLT
TRBJ2-1 | . | TRBV2 | ASSELAGTVFYNEQF
TRBJ2-1 | . | TRBV7-9 | ASSFFTGIRQF
TRBJ1-1 | . | TRBV18 | ASSPPGGGRTEAF
TRBJ2-2 | . | TRBV11-3 | ASRTAPNTGELF
TRBJ1-1 | . | TRBV10-3 | ATPGGMNTEAF
TRBJ2-1 | . | TRBV6-2/TRBV6-3 | ASSYSGLAGSSYNEQF
TRBJ2-2 | once | TRBV6-5 | ASSYAATGELF
TRBJ1-4 | . | TRBV12-5 | ASGLVPHREASKLF